This T cell receptor beta chain stems from a study of shared clonotypes between healthy human individuals. V gave up 5 bases and J gave up 8 bases; unmatched junction bases: 7. The CDR3 is 14 residues long. The V gene's germline CDR1 is SGHVS and CDR2 FQNEAQ. The data were produced by immunoSEQ multiplex PCR, yet TCRdb's version contains in-frame clones alone and is incomplete. Altogether 550,000 to 750,000 clones are present, under 95% being singletons, with the ten largest covering 24%. Terminally differentiated effector memory CD45RA+ cells were left out of the naive CD8 fraction, which was CD45RO-negative and positively selected for CCR7.

The chain combines TRBV7-8 with TRBJ1-2, with 11 bases that match TRBD1. Sample: naive CD8+ T cells sorted from blood. The TCR was taken from a man aged 30-40 years in good health. CDR3 coding DNA: TGTGCCAGCAGCCCCTGGACAGGGGGCGGGGGCTACACCTTC. As protein: CASSPWTGGGGYTF.